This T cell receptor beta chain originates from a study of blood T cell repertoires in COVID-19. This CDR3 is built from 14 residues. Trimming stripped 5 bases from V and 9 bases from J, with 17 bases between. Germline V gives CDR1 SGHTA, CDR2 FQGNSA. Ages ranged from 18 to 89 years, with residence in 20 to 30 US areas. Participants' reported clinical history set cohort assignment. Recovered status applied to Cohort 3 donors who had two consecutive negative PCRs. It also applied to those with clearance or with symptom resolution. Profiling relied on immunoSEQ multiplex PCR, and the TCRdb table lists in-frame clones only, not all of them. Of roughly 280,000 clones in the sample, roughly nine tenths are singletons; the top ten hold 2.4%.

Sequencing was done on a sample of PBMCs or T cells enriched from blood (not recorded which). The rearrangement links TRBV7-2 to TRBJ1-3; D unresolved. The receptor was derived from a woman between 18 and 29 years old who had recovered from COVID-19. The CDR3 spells CASSLWVGSPTIYF. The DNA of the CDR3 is TGTGCCAGCAGCCTCTGGGTGGGCTCTCCCACCATATATTTT.